The clone carrying this TCR beta chain appeared a few times. Its antigen is unidentified. Germline CDR1 reads SGHNT; CDR2 reads YENEEA. The V and J ends lost 3 bases and 10 bases, in that order; junction bases with no gene match: 14. The CDR3 runs to 16 residues. The TCR beta cDNA libraries carried unique molecular identifiers. TCRdb called the PCR reads again in MiXCR, with one record for every CDR3 protein. The sample consists of approximately 570,000 distinct CDR3 sequences, around 40% of them appearing once. This record belongs to a study of post-analysis software for immune sequencing data. Study-wide findings and caveats: Controls had lower frequencies than patients of four or five TRBV segments, which included TRBV5-6, TRBV5-1 and TRBV20-1.

The TCR comes from a girl aged 10 to 17 with multiple sclerosis. The chain links TRBV11-3 to TRBJ2-1, with 8 bases matching TRBD2. The sample was blood. DNA for the CDR3: TGTGCCAGCAGCTTTTCCACTAGCGGACCACAATACGAGCAGTTCTTC. Protein product: CASSFSTSGPQYEQFF.